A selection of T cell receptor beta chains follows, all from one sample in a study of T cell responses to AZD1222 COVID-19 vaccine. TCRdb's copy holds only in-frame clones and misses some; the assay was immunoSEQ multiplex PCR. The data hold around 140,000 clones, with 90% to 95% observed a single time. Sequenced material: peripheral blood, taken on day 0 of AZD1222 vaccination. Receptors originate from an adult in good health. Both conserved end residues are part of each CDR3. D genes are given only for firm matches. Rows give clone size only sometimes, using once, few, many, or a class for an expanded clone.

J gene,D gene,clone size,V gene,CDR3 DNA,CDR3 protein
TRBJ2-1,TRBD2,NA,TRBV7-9,TGTGCCAGCAGCTTGGGTTTAGCGGGAGGGTCAAATGAGCAGTTCTTC,CASSLGLAGGSNEQFF
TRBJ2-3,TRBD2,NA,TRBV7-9,TGTGCCAGCAGCTTAATACTAGCGGGGAGCACAGATACGCAGTATTTT,CASSLILAGSTDTQYF
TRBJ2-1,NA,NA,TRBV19,TGTGCCAGTAGTATATCGTATCTGGGTGAGCAGTTCTTC,CASSISYLGEQFF
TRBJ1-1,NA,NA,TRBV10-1,TGCGCCAGCAGTGAGTCTACGGGGATTGTGGGGAACACTGAAGCTTTCTTT,CASSESTGIVGNTEAFF
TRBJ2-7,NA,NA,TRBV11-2,TGTGCCAGCAGCCAACGTCGACAGCTCTACGAGCAGTACTTC,CASSQRRQLYEQYF
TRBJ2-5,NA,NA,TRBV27,TGTGCCAGCAGTTTATTTCAGGGGAGATTAGAGACCCAGTACTTC,CASSLFQGRLETQYF
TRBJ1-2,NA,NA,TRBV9,TGTGCCAGCAGCTATGGTCCAGGGGAGGGTGGCTACACCTTC,CASSYGPGEGGYTF
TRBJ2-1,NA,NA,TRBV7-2,TGTGCCAGCAGCTTATTCGGCCAGCGCCATGAGCAGTTCTTC,CASSLFGQRHEQFF
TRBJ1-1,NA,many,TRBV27,TGTGCCAGCAGTTTGTACAGGGAGACTGAAGCTTTCTTT,CASSLYRETEAFF
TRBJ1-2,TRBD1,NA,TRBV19,TGTGCCAGTAGTGTGGTCCAGGGACAGTCTTGGTATGGCTACACCTTC,CASSVVQGQSWYGYTF
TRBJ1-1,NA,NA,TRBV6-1,TGTGCCAGCAGTGATAGACCGGGATATGAAGCTTTCTTT,CASSDRPGYEAFF